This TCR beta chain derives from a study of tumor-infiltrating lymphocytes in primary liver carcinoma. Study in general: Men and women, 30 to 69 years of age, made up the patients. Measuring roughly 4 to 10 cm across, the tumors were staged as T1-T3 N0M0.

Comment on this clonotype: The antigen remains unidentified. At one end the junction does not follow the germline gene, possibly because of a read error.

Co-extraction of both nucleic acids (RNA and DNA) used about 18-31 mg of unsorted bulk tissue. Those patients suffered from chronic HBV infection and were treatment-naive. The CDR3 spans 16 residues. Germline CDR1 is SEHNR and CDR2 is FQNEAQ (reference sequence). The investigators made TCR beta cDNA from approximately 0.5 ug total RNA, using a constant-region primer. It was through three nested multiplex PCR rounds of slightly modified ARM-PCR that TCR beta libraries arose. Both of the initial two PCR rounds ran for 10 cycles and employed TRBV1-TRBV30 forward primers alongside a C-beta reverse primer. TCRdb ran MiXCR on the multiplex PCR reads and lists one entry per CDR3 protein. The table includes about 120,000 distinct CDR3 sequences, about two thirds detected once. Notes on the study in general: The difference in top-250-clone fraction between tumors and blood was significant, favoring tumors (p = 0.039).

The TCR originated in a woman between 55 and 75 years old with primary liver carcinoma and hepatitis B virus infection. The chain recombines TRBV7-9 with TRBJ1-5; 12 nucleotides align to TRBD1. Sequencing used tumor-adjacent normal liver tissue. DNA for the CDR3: TGTGCCAACAGCCGTGGGGACAGGGGGCAAGGTCAGCCCCGGCATTTT. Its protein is CANSRGDRGQGQPRHF.